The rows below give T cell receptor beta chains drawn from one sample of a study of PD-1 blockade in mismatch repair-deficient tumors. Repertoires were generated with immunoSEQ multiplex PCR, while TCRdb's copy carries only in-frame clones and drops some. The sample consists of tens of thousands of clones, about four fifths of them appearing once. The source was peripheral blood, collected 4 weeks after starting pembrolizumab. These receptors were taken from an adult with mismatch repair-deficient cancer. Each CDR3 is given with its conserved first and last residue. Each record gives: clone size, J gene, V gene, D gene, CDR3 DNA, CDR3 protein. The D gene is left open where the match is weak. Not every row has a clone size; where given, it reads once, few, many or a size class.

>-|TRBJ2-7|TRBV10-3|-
TGTGCCATCAAGGAGTCGGCCCTTGGGGACGAGCAGTACTTC
CAIKESALGDEQYF
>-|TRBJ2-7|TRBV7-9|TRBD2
TGTGCCAGCAGCTTAGCCCGGACTAGAGACGAGCAGTACTTC
CASSLARTRDEQYF
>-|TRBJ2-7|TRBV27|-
TGTGCCAGCATCATGGACAGACAGTACTTC
CASIMDRQYF
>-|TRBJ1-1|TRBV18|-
TGTGCCAGCTCACCAGGGGCGAACACTGAAGCTTTCTTT
CASSPGANTEAFF
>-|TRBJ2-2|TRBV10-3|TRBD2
TGTGCCATCAGTGAGTCGACTACCGGGACTAAAGGAACCGGGGAGCTGTTTTTT
CAISESTTGTKGTGELFF
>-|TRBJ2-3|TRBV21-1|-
TGTGCCAGCAGCAAAGCAGATACGCAGTATTTT
CASSKADTQYF
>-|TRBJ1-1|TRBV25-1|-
TGTGCCAGCAGCCTGGGAGTGAGCACTGAAGCTTTCTTT
CASSLGVSTEAFF
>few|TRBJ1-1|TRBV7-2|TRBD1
TGTGCCAGCAGTCAAACAGGGGGGCACACTGAAGCTTTCTTT
CASSQTGGHTEAFF
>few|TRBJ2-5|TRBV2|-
TGTGCCAGCAGTGTGAGACCCTCGAGAGGAGAGACCCAGTACTTC
CASSVRPSRGETQYF
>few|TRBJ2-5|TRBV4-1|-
TGCGCCAGCAGCCATTTGTACCAAGAGACCCAGTACTTC
CASSHLYQETQYF
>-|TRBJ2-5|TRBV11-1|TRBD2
TGTGCCAGCAGCTTAAACCCTAGCGGGAGTGAGACCCAGTACTTC
CASSLNPSGSETQYF
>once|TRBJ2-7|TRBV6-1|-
TGTGCCAGCAGCTTCTTGCCAGAGTCCTCCTACGAGCAGTACTTC
CASSFLPESSYEQYF
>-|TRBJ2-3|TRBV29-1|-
TGCAGCGTTATATATTTTACTAGCACAGATACGCAGTATTTT
CSVIYFTSTDTQYF
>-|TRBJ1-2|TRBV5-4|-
TGTGCCAGCAGCTTGGGGGGCGGTTTTGGGCCCTATGGCTACACCTTC
CASSLGGGFGPYGYTF
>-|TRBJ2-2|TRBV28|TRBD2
TGTGCCAGCAGTTCCTCTAGCGGGAGTCCCGGGGAGCTGTTTTTT
CASSSSSGSPGELFF
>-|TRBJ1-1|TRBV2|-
TGTGCCAGCGTCAGGCTGCGGGAGGGGACTGAAGCTTTCTTT
CASVRLREGTEAFF
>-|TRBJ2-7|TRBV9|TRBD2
TGTGCCAGCAGCGTAGGCGAAGGACTAGCTGTTTCGGAGCAGTACTTC
CASSVGEGLAVSEQYF
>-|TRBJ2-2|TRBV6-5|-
TGTGCCAGCAGTTACTCATACAGAACCGGGGAGCTGTTTTTT
CASSYSYRTGELFF
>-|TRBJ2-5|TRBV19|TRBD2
TGTGCCAGTAGTCCCGAGGCGGGAGGGTACCAAGAGACCCAGTACTTC
CASSPEAGGYQETQYF
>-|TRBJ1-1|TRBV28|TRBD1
TGTGCCAGCAGTTTATGGGAGGGGGCTGGGACTGAAGCTTTCTTT
CASSLWEGAGTEAFF
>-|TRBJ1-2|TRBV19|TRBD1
TGTGCCAGTACCTTGACACAGGGGGGCCGGTATGGCTACACCTTC
CASTLTQGGRYGYTF
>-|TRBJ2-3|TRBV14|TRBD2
TGTGCCAGCAGCCCTCTAGCGGGAGGAAGTACAGATACGCAGTATTTT
CASSPLAGGSTDTQYF
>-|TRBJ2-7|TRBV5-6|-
TGTGCCAGCAGCTTGGGCCCTTTAAGCTCCTACGAGCAGTACTTC
CASSLGPLSSYEQYF
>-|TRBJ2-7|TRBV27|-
TGTGCCAGCAGTTTAAAGGGTTACGAGCAGTACTTC
CASSLKGYEQYF
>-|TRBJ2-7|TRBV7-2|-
TGTGCCAGCAGCCCCAACCCCTACGAGCAGTACTTC
CASSPNPYEQYF
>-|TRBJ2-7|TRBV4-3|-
TGCGCCAGCAGCCAAGACCGGGGCGCGGGACACTACGAGCAGTACTTC
CASSQDRGAGHYEQYF
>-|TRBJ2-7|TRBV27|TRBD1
TGTGCCAGCTGGACAGGGACCGACTACGAGCAGTACTTC
CASWTGTDYEQYF
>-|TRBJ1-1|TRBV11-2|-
TGTGCCAGCAGCTTATTGAACACTGAAGCTTTCTTT
CASSLLNTEAFF
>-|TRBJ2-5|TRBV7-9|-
TGTGCCAGCAGCCGTGAAAGAGGGAGAGAGACCCAGTACTTC
CASSRERGRETQYF
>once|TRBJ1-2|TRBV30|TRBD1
TGTGCCTCCTTGGACAGGGACTTCTATGGCTACACCTTC
CASLDRDFYGYTF
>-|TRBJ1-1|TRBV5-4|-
TGTGCCAGCAGCAATCCTCATTGGACTGAAGCTTTCTTT
CASSNPHWTEAFF
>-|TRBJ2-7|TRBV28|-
TGTGCCAGCATCTCGATGGGCTCCGAGCAGTACTTC
CASISMGSEQYF
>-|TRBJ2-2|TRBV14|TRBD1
TGTGCCAGCAGCCAAGGGGACAGGGTTCTCACCGGGGAGCTGTTTTTT
CASSQGDRVLTGELFF
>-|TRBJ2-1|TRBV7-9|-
TGTGCCAGCAGCTCCGTATATGCTGAGCAGTTCTTC
CASSSVYAEQFF
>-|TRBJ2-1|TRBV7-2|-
TGTGCCAGCAGCTTCGTCAATGAGCAGTTCTTC
CASSFVNEQFF
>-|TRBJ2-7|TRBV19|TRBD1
TGTGCCAGCCGCCCGACAGGGGCAAACGAGCAGTACTTC
CASRPTGANEQYF
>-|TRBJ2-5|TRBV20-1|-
TGCAGTGCCCGCGAAGAGACCCAGTACTTC
CSAREETQYF
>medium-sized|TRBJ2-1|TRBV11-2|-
TGTGCCAGCAGCTCAAACGAGCAGTTCTTC
CASSSNEQFF
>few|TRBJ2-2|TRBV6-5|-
TGTGCCAGCAGTTCACAGGGACTTCTGAACACCGGGGAGCTGTTTTTT
CASSSQGLLNTGELFF
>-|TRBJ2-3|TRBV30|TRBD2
TGTGCCTGGAGTAGCGGGAGAACGCAGTATTTT
CAWSSGRTQYF
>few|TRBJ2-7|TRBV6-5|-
TGTGCCAGCAGTTCGGGACGTAGCTCCTACGAGCAGTACTTC
CASSSGRSSYEQYF
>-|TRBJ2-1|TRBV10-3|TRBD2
TGTGCCATCAGTGCTAGCGGGATCTACAATGAGCAGTTCTTC
CAISASGIYNEQFF
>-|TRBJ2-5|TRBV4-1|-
TGCGCCAGCAGCCAATTAGTACAAGAGACCCAGTACTTC
CASSQLVQETQYF
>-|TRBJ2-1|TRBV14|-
TGTGCCAGCAGCCCCCCAGGATTTCCTATTAGTGAGCAGTTCTTC
CASSPPGFPISEQFF
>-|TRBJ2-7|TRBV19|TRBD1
TGTGCCAGTAGTATATGGGGGACAGGAACTGTCGAGCAGTACTTC
CASSIWGTGTVEQYF
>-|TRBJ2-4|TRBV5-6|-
TGTGCCAGCATCAGGCAGGGGTCCGGAAACATTCAGTACTTC
CASIRQGSGNIQYF
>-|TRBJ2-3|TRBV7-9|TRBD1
TGTGCCAGCAGCTCCGCGGACAGGGGTTTGACAGATACGCAGTATTTT
CASSSADRGLTDTQYF
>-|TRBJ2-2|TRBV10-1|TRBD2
TGCGCCAGCAGGGCTAGCGGAAACACCGGGGAGCTGTTTTTT
CASRASGNTGELFF
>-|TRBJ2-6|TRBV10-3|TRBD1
TGTGCCATCAGTGAGATGGACAGGGGATTCTCTGGGGCCAACGTCCTGACTTTC
CAISEMDRGFSGANVLTF
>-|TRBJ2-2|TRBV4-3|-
TGCGCCAGCAGCCAAGATCGGGGAATTTACACCGGGGAGCTGTTTTTT
CASSQDRGIYTGELFF
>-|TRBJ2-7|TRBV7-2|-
TGTGCCAGCAGCTTAGGTCCCATCCTCTACGAGCAGTACTTC
CASSLGPILYEQYF
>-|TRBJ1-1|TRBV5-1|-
TGCGCCAGCAGCTCATTTGCCGGGGGAGAAGCTTTCTTT
CASSSFAGGEAFF
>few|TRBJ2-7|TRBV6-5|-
TGTGCCAGCAGGGGCGGCACCTTGGCGGAGCAGTACTTC
CASRGGTLAEQYF
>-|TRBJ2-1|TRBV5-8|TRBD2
TGTGCCAGCAGCCCGGGACTAGCCAGCTCCTACAATGAGCAGTTCTTC
CASSPGLASSYNEQFF
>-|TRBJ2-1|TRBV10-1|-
TGCGCCAGCAGTGTAGCGTCCTCCTACAATGAGCAGTTCTTC
CASSVASSYNEQFF
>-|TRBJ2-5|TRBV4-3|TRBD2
TGCGCCAGCAGCCAAGGGGTTGCGGGAGGCCCTCAAGAGACCCAGTACTTC
CASSQGVAGGPQETQYF
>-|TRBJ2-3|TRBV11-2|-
TGTGCCAGCAGCAAAGACGGATCTAGCACAGATACGCAGTATTTT
CASSKDGSSTDTQYF